The 2 T cell receptor beta chains listed next were all sequenced from one sample in a study of blood T cell repertoires in COVID-19. TCRdb's copy holds only in-frame clones and misses some; the assay was immunoSEQ multiplex PCR. The sample consists of 200,000 to 250,000 clones, around 90% of them appearing once. Source material: peripheral blood. The origin of the receptors is a man aged 60-69 years with COVID-19, enrolled during active disease.

In this sample, this clone turned up once. The rearrangement joins TRBV4-3 to TRBJ1-6; D not certain. Deletions cut 3 bases from V and 8 bases from J, with 17 bases between. This CDR3 spans 16 amino acids. CDR1 and CDR2 (germline): LGHNA, YSLEER. CDR3 nucleotides: TGCGCCAGCAGCCATGCGGTTGGCGAGGGTTATTCACCCCTCCACTTT. Translation gives CASSHAVGEGYSPLHF.

The gene calls are TRBV3-1 (or the pseudogene TRBV3-2) and TRBJ1-2, with 7 bases matching TRBD1. The length of the CDR3 is 14 residues. The germline V gene has CDR1 LGHDT and CDR2 YNNKEL (reference sequence). Unmatched junction bases numbered 7, after V lost 4 bases and J lost 5 bases. CDR3: CASSPQGRGYGYTF. The CDR3 DNA reads TGTGCCAGCAGCCCACAGGGGAGAGGGTATGGCTACACCTTC.